The entry below gives a single T cell receptor beta chain sequence along with its context. The entry originates in a study of chemoradiotherapy in HPV16-positive cancers. Study summary: Functional T-cell assays on a couple of HPV16-positive patients' cells defined candidate HPV-specific clones and common TCR motifs.

Clones were sequenced by immunoSEQ multiplex PCR, and TCRdb holds only the in-frame ones, with some missing. The sample includes fewer than 7,500 clones, approximately 88% seen only once; the top ten take 3.7%. The V end was cut by 1 base, the J end by 13 bases, with 14 bases between. Germline CDR1 reads SGHNT; CDR2 reads YENEEA. The CDR3 sequence is 14 residues long. V gene TRBV11-3 combines with J gene TRBJ1-6; D ambiguous. This sample was gathered from a patient who underwent chemoradiotherapy. The sequence was obtained from a human donor with HPV-associated anogenital cancer. The CDR3 sequence: CASSLGLNLRPLHF. CDR3 DNA sequence: TGTGCCAGCAGCTTAGGTCTTAACTTAAGGCCCCTCCACTTT.